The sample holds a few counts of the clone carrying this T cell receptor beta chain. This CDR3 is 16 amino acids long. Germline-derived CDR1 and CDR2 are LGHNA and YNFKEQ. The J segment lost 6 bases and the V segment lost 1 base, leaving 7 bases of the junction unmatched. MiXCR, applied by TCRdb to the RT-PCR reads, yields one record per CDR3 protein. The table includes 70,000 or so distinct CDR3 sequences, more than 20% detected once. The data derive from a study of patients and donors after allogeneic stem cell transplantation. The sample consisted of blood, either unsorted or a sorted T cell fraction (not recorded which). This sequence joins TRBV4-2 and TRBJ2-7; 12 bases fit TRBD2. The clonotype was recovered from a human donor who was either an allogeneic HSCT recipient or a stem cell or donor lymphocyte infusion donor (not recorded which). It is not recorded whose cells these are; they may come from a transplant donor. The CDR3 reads CASSQAPLAGGGEQYF. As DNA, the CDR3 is TGTGCCAGCAGCCAAGCCCCCCTAGCGGGAGGGGGCGAGCAGTACTTC.